Following are 21 T cell receptor beta chains from one sample sequenced in a study of blood T cell repertoires in COVID-19 (dated by TCRdb to the early 2020s). Library prep was done by the immunoSEQ multiplex PCR assay. The source is immuneACCESS, and TCRdb retained only in-frame sequences with V and J called. Part of the clones is not carried over; for the studies checked, unresolved V genes explain less than half of this, and the remainder is unexplained. This sample is represented by approximately 63,000 clones; 76% of them were singletons. Around 50% of the sample is taken by the ten largest. The sequencing input was peripheral blood. The receptors shown here come from a woman of 80 years or more with acute or convalescent COVID-19.

V gene TRBV11-2 combines with J gene TRBJ2-5; 9 nucleotides line up with TRBD2. The CDR3 sequence is 15 residues long. V lost 5 bases, J lost 5 bases, and 9 bases stayed unmatched. Germline V lookup: CDR1 SGHAT, CDR2 FQNNGV. CDR3 coding DNA: TGTGCCAGCAGCCAGATTAGCGGGAGCGGGGAGACCCAGTACTTC. As protein: CASSQISGSGETQYF.

The chain couples TRBV19 to TRBJ1-1; possible D gene TRBD1, 5 bases. Trimming shortened V by 7 bases and J by 0 bases, and 12 bases separated the two germline ends. CDR3 size: 14 residues. Germline CDR1 and CDR2: LNHDA and SQIVND (reference sequence). The CDR3 DNA follows: TGTGCCAGTACCAACCCGGGGGTGAACACTGAAGCTTTCTTT. Protein: CASTNPGVNTEAFF.

DNA of the CDR3: TGCGCCAGCAGCCAAGGACTAGCGGGAGGGGCAGATACGCAGTATTTT. This gives the protein CASSQGLAGGADTQYF. The chain links TRBV5-1 to TRBJ2-3; 15 bases line up with TRBD2. Trimming at V came to 4 bases and at J to 4 bases, leaving 4 bases not matched to a gene. Germline CDR1 SGHRS, CDR2 YFSETQ. The CDR3 extends over 16 amino acids.

The chain has TRBV19 and TRBJ1-1; 9 nucleotides line up with TRBD1. The CDR3 has 14 residues. The germline CDR1 and CDR2 sequences are LNHDA and SQIVND (reference sequence). Trimming took 8 bases from V and 6 from J; bases not matched to a gene: 10. CDR3 protein: CASEPGTGIPEAFF. The CDR3 nucleotides read TGTGCCAGTGAACCCGGGACAGGGATACCTGAAGCTTTCTTT.

V usage is TRBV19 and J usage is TRBJ1-5; possible D gene TRBD1, 6 bases. The CDR3 consists of 14 residues. V dropped 6 bases and J dropped 7 bases, with 16 bases sitting between them. Germline V gene lookup returns CDR1 LNHDA and CDR2 SQIVND (reference sequence). The CDR3 bases are TGTGCCAGTAGGCCAACAGGGAGAAAACAGCCCCAGCATTTT. Protein: CASRPTGRKQPQHF.

This chain links TRBV7-8 with TRBJ1-1; D might be TRBD1 (6 bases). Trimming cost V 5 bases and J 11 bases, with 36 bases left between them. Looked up from germline, CDR1 is SGHVS and CDR2 is FQNEAQ. The CDR3 runs to 19 residues. As DNA, the CDR3 is TGTGCCAGCAGCGCCCGAGGAGGGGGAGGGCTGAGGCACTCTCAAGGGGCTTTCTTT. Residues: CASSARGGGGLRHSQGAFF.

J is TRBJ2-7 and V is TRBV7-2; 9 bases line up with TRBD1. The V gene's germline CDR1 is SGHTA and CDR2 FQGNSA. The CDR3 is made up of 14 amino acids. J was trimmed by 4 bases and V by 5 bases; bases with no gene match: 6. CDR3 residues: CASSTDRGRYEQYF. The CDR3, as DNA: TGTGCCAGCAGCACCGACAGGGGGAGATACGAGCAGTACTTC.

A single count supports this clone. J is TRBJ1-1 and V is TRBV2; D ambiguous. The CDR3 runs 13 residues. The germline gives CDR1 SNHLY, CDR2 FYNNEI. V shed 8 bases and J shed 0 bases, with 10 bases lying between them. The CDR3 spells CASGREVNTEAFF. In DNA, the CDR3 is TGTGCCAGCGGCCGAGAGGTGAACACTGAAGCTTTCTTT.

The J gene is TRBJ2-2, the V gene TRBV18, with 8 nucleotides matching TRBD2. The trim removed 5 bases at V and 0 bases at J, leaving 8 bases unmatched. The CDR3 runs to 17 residues. Germline CDR1 KGHSH, CDR2 LQKENI. CDR3 in amino acids: CASSTTLAGPNTGELFF. The CDR3 DNA reads TGTGCCAGCTCAACTACCTTAGCGGGACCGAACACCGGGGAGCTGTTTTTT.

The rearrangement uses TRBV5-4 and TRBJ1-1; TRBD1 aligns across 7 bases. V lost 2 bases to trimming and J lost 1 base; unmatched junction nucleotides: 8. Germline V gene sequence: CDR1 SGHNT, CDR2 YYREEE (reference sequence). This CDR3 contains 16 residues. Here the CDR3 reads CASSLGDSHENTEAFF. The CDR3 coding sequence is TGTGCCAGCAGCTTAGGGGACAGCCATGAGAACACTGAAGCTTTCTTT.

The V gene is TRBV2, the J gene TRBJ2-3; TRBD2 might be the D (5 bases). The CDR3 runs to 12 residues. Germline V gives CDR1 SNHLY, CDR2 FYNNEI. The V end was cut by 8 bases, the J end by 6 bases, with 12 bases between. CDR3 sequence (DNA): TGTGCCAGCGGCCCTTCGGGGGATACGCAGTATTTT. Amino acids: CASGPSGDTQYF.

The chain uses TRBV6-1 and TRBJ2-7, with 11 bases fitting TRBD1. Trimming at V came to 3 bases and at J to 8 bases, leaving 12 bases not matched to a gene. The length of the CDR3 is 16 residues. The germline CDR1 and CDR2 sequences are MNHNS and SASEGT. Here the CDR3 reads CASSDGTGGRGSQQYF. CDR3 in DNA: TGTGCCAGCAGTGACGGGACAGGGGGTCGGGGCTCCCAGCAGTACTTC.

V gene TRBV20-1 combines with J gene TRBJ2-1; D is ambiguous. CDR3 length equals 10 residues. Per germline, CDR1 DFQATT and CDR2 SNEGSKA (reference sequence). Trimming pared 6 bases from V and 9 bases from J, leaving 9 bases between. The CDR3 sequence: CSASPREQFF. DNA for the CDR3: TGCAGTGCCAGTCCCCGTGAGCAGTTCTTC.

The DNA for the CDR3 is TGTGCCAGCAGTTACCGAGACTTCGATAGCAATCAGCCCCAGCATTTT. Translating it yields CASSYRDFDSNQPQHF. The chain couples TRBV6-6 to TRBJ1-5; D ambiguous. CDR1 and CDR2 from the germline V gene are MNHNY and SVGAGI (reference sequence). The CDR3 has 16 residues. V was trimmed by 2 bases and J by 0 bases, leaving 11 bases between them.

This clone was picked up a small number of times. The chain has TRBV2 and TRBJ1-2; TRBD1 matches at 10 bases. Germline trimming cut 4 bases from V and 5 bases from J; bases unmatched to any gene: 10. The CDR3 spans 16 residues. The germline V gene encodes CDR1 SNHLY and CDR2 FYNNEI. CDR3 DNA sequence: TGTGCCAGCAGTGTCACGGGACAGGGGTTGGTATATGGCTACACCTTC. Encoded protein: CASSVTGQGLVYGYTF.

This clone was seen only once. The J gene is TRBJ2-2, the V gene TRBV9, with 8 bases matching TRBD2. Germline-derived CDR1 and CDR2 are SGDLS and YYNGEE. The V gene end was trimmed by 1 base and the J gene end by 5 bases; junction bases not matched to a gene: 7. The CDR3 loop spans 16 amino acids. Here the CDR3 DNA reads TGTGCCAGCAGCGTATCAGGCGGGAGGACGACCGGGGAGCTGTTTTTT. It specifies CASSVSGGRTTGELFF.

The genes are TRBV30 and TRBJ1-2; no firm D call. CDR3 length: 10 residues. CDR1 is GTSNPN and CDR2 is SVGIG in the germline V gene (reference sequence). V lost 2 bases, J lost 8 bases, and 6 bases lay in between. The CDR3 region is CAWSRGGYTF. For the CDR3, the DNA is TGTGCCTGGAGTAGAGGCGGCTACACCTTC.

The gene calls are TRBV11-2 and TRBJ1-4; maybe TRBD1 (6 bases). V lost 3 bases, J lost 8 bases, and 13 bases lay in between. The CDR3 is 14 amino acids. The germline V gene has CDR1 SGHAT and CDR2 FQNNGV. The CDR3 bases are TGTGCCAGCAGCTTGACGGCAGGGGCGGAAAAACTGTTTTTT. It encodes CASSLTAGAEKLFF.

This clone was observed a handful of times. The chain joins TRBV28 to TRBJ1-1; TRBD1 is a possible D gene (5 bases). Germline V gene sequence: CDR1 MDHEN, CDR2 SYDVKM. V shed 3 bases and J shed 8 bases, with 22 bases lying between them. The CDR3 has 16 residues. The CDR3 region has the DNA TGTGCCAGCAGTTTTCGGCTGGCTAGGTTTCGGGGGGAAGCTTTCTTT. It codes for CASSFRLARFRGEAFF.

The chain uses TRBV20-1 and TRBJ1-2, with 7 bases fitting TRBD1. Trimming at V came to 3 bases and at J to 8 bases, leaving 6 bases not matched to a gene. From germline, CDR1 is DFQATT and CDR2 SNEGSKA (reference sequence). This CDR3 is built from 12 residues. For the CDR3, the DNA is TGCAGTGCTAGTCAGGGGGTGGAGGGCTACACCTTC. It specifies CSASQGVEGYTF.

The V gene is TRBV1, the J gene TRBJ1-5; TRBD1 is the table's D call and was not checked against the DNA. TRBV1 is labeled a pseudogene. CDR3 length: 16 residues. The CDR3 region has the DNA TGCACCAGCAGCCACTTAGAGGGGGCCGCCCGCCAGCCCCAGCATTTT. This sequence encodes CTSSHLEGAARQPQHF.